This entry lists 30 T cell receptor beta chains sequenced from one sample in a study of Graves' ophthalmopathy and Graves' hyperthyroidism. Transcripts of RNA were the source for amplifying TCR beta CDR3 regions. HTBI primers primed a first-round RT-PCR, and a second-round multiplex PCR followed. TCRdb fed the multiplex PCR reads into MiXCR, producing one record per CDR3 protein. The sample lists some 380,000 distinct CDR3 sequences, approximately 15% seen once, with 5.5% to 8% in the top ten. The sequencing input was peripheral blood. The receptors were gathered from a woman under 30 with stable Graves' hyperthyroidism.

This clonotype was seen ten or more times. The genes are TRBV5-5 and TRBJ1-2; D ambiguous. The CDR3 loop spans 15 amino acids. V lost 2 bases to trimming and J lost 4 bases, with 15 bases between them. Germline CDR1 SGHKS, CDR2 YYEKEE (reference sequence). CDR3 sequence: CASSFQPSTAYGYTF. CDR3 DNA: TGTGCCAGCAGCTTCCAACCCTCGACGGCCTATGGCTACACCTTC.

The CDR3 protein is CASSRDTAYEQYF. The CDR3, as DNA: TGTGCCAGCAGCCGAGACACTGCCTACGAGCAGTACTTC. The rearrangement uses TRBV6-1 and TRBJ2-7; D not certain. Trimming pared 6 bases from V and 2 bases from J, leaving 11 bases between. CDR3 size: 13 residues. Germline assignment: CDR1 MNHNS and CDR2 SASEGT.

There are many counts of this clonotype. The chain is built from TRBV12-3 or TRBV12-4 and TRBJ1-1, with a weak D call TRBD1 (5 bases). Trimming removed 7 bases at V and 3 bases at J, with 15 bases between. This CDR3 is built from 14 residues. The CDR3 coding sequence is TGTGCCAGCACCAGTGAGGTAGGGGACACTGAAGCTTTCTTT. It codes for CASTSEVGDTEAFF.

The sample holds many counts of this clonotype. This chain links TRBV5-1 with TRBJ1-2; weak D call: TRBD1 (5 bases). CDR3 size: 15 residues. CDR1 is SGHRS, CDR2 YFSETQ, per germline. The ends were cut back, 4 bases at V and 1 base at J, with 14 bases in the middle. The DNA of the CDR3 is TGCGCCAGCAGCCACGGGACCGACGATAACTATGGCTACACCTTC. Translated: CASSHGTDDNYGYTF.

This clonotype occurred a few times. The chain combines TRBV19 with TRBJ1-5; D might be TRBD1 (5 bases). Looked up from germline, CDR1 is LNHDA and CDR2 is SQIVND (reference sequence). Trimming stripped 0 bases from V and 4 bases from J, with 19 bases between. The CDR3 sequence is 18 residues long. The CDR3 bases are TGTGCCAGTAGTATAGATCGTGGATTAGGGGCGGGAAATCAGCCCCAGCATTTT. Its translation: CASSIDRGLGAGNQPQHF.

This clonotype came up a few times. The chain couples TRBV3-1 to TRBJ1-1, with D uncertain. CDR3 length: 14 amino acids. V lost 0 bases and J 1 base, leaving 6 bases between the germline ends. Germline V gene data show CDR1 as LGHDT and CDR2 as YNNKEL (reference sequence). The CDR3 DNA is TGTGCCAGCAGCCAAGATTACGGGAACACTGAAGCTTTCTTT. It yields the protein CASSQDYGNTEAFF.

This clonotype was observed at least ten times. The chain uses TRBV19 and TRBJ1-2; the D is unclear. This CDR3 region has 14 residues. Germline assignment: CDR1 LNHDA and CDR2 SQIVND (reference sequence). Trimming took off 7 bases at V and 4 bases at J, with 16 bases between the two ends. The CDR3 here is CASTLDGRIYGYTF. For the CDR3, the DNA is TGTGCCAGTACCTTGGACGGCAGGATCTATGGCTACACCTTC. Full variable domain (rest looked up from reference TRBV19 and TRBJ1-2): DGGITQSPKYLFRKEGQNVTLSCEQNLNHDAMYWYRQDPGQGLRLIYYSQIVNDFQKGDIAEGYSVSREKKESFPLTVTSAQKNPTAFYLCASTLDGRIYGYTFGSGTRLTVV.

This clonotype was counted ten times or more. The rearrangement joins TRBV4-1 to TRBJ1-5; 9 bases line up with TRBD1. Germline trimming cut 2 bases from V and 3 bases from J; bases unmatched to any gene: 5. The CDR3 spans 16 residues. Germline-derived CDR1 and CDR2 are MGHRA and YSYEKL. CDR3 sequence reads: CASSQPGQGNNQPQHF. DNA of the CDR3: TGCGCCAGCAGCCAACCGGGACAGGGAAACAATCAGCCCCAGCATTTT.

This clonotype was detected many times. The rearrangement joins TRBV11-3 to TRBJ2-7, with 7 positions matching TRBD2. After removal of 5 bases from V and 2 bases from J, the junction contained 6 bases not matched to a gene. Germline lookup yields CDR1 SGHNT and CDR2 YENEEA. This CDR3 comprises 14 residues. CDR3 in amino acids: CASSPRGGAYEQYF. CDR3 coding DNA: TGTGCCAGCAGCCCCCGGGGAGGGGCCTACGAGCAGTACTTC.

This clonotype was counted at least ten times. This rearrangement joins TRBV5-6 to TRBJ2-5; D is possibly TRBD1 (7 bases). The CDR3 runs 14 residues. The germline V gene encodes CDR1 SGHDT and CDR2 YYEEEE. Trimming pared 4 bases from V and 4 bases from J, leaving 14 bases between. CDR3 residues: CASSLGTAGETQYF. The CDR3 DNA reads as TGTGCCAGCAGCCTGGGGACAGCGGGAGAGACCCAGTACTTC.

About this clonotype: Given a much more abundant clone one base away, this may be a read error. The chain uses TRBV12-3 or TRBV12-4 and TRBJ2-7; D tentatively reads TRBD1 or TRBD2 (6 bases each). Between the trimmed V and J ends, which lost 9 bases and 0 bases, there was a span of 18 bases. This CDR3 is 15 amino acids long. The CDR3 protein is CARRPGGAGSYEQYF. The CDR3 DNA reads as TGTGCCAGAAGACCCGGGGGCGCGGGCTCCTACGAGCAGTACTTC.

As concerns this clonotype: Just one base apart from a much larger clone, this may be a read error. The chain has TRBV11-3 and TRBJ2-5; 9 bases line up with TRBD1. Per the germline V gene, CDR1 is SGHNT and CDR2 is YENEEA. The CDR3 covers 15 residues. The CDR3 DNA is TGTGGCAGCAGCCAGGGACAGGGAAGCCAAGAGACCCAGTACTTC. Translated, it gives CGSSQGQGSQETQYF.

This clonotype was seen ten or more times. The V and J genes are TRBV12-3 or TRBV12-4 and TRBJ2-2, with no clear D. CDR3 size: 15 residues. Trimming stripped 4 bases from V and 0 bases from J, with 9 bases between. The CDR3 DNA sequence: TGTGCCAGCAGTTCATGGCCTCCGAACACCGGGGAGCTGTTTTTT. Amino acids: CASSSWPPNTGELFF.

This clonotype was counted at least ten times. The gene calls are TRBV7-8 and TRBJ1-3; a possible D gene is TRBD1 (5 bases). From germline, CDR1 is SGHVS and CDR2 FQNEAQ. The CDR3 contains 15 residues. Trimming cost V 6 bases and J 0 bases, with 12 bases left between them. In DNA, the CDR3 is TGTGCCAGCAGTCGCAGGGCCAGCTCTGGAAACACCATATATTTT. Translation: CASSRRASSGNTIYF.

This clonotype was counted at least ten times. CDR3 sequence reads: CASSWTGGEGNQPQHF. DNA for the CDR3: TGTGCCAGCAGTTGGACAGGGGGCGAGGGCAATCAGCCCCAGCATTTT. J is TRBJ1-5 and V is TRBV6-5, with TRBD1 matching 11 bases. CDR3 size: 16 residues. V was clipped by 4 bases and J by 2 bases; unmatched bases: 4. Looked up from germline, CDR1 is MNHEY and CDR2 is SVGAGI.

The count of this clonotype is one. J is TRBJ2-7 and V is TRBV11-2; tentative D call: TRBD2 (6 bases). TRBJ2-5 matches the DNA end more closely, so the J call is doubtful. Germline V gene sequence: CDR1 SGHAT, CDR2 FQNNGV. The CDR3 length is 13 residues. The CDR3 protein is CASSAGLKETQYF. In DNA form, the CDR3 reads TGTGCCAGCAGCGCGGGACTGAAAGAGACCCAGTACTTC.

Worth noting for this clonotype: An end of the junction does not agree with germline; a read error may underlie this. In DNA, the CDR3 is TGTGCCAGCAAGGTGCAGGGGGCCGAAGATACCCAGTACTTC. Translation gives CASKVQGAEDTQYF. This chain connects TRBV12-3 or TRBV12-4 to TRBJ2-5, with 8 bases matching TRBD1. The CDR3 totals 14 residues.

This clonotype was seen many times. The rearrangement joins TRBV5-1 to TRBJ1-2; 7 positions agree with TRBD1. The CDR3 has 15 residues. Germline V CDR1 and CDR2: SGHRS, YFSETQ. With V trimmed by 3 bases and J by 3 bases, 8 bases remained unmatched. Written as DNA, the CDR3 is TGCGCCAGCAGCTGGCGACAGGGCACGTACTATGGCTACACCTTC. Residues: CASSWRQGTYYGYTF.

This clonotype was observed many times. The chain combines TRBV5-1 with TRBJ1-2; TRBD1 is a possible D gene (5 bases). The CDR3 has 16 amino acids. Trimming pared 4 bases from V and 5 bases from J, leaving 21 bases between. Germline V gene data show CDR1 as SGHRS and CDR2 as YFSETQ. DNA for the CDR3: TGCGCCAGCAGCCCTCACCCACCGGGACCGAGATATGGCTACACCTTC. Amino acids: CASSPHPPGPRYGYTF.

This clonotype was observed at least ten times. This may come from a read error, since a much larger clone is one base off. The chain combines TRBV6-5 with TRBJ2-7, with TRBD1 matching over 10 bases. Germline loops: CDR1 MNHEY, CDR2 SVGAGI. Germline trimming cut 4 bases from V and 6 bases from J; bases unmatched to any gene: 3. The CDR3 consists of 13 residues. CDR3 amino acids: CASSFRQGAEQYF. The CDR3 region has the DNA TGTGCCAGCAGTTTCCGACAGGGGGCCGAGCAGTACTTC.

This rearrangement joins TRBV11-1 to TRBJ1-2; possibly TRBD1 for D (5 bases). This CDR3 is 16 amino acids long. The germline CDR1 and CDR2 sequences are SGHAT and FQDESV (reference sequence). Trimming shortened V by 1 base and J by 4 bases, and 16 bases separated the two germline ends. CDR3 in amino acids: CASSLVHDSYRYGYTF. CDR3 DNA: TGTGCCAGCAGCTTAGTCCACGACAGCTATCGCTATGGCTACACCTTC.

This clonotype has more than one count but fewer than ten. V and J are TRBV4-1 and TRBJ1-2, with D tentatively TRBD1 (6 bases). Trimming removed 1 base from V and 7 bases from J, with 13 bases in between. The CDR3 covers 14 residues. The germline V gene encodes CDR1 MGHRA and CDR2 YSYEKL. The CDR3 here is CASSQGQAMGGYTF. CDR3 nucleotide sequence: TGCGCCAGCAGCCAAGGACAGGCTATGGGTGGCTACACCTTC.

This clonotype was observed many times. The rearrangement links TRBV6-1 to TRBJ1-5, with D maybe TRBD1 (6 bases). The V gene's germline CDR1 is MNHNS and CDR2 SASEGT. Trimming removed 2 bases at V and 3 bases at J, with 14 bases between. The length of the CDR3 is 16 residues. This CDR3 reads CASSELGGTYNQPQHF. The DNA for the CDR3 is TGTGCCAGCAGTGAACTAGGGGGAACTTACAATCAGCCCCAGCATTTT.

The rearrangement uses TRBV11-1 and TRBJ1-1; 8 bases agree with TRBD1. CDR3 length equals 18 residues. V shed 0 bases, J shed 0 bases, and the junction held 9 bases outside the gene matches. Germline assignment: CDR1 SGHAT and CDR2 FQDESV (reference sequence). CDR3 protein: CASSLAKIGQGMNTEAFF. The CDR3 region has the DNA TGTGCCAGCAGCTTAGCGAAGATCGGACAGGGTATGAACACTGAAGCTTTCTTT.

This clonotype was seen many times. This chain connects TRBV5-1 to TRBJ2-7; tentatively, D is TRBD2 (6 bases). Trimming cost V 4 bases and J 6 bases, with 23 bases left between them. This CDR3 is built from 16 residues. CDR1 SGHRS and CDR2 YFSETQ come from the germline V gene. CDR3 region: CASSPGDGPLTLEQYF. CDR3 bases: TGCGCCAGCAGCCCGGGAGACGGACCACTCACCCTCGAGCAGTACTTC.

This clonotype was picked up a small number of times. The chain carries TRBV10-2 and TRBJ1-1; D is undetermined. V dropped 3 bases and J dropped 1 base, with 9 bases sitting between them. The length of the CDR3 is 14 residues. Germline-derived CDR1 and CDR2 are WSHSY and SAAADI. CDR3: CASSDGWGNTEAFF. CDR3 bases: TGCGCCAGCAGTGATGGGTGGGGGAACACTGAAGCTTTCTTT.

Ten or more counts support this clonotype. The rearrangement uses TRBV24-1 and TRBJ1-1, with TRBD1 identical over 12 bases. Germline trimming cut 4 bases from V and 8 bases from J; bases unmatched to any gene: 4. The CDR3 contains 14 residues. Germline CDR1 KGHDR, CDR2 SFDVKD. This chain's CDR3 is CATSEGTGGGEAFF. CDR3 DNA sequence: TGTGCCACCAGTGAAGGGACAGGGGGCGGCGAAGCTTTCTTT.

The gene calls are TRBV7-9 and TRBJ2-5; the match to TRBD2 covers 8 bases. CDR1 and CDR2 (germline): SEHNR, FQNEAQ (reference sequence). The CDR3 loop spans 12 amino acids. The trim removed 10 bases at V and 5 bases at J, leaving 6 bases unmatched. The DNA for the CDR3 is TGTGCCAACGGACTAGCATGGGAGACCCAGTACTTC. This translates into CANGLAWETQYF.

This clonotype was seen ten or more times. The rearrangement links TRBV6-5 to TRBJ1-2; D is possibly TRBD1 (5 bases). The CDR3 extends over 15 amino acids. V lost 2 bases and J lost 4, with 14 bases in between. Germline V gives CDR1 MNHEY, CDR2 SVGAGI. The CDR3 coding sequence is TGTGCCAGCAGTTACGGTGGGACGGTCCTCTATGGCTACACCTTC. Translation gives CASSYGGTVLYGYTF.

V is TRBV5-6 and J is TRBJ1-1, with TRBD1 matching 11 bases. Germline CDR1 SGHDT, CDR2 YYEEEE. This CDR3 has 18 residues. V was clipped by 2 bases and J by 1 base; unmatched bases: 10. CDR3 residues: CASSLGQGAPWGNTEAFF. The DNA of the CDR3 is TGTGCCAGCAGCTTAGGACAGGGGGCGCCGTGGGGGAACACTGAAGCTTTCTTT.